This record looks at one T cell receptor (beta chain) sequence and its context. Antigen specificity is unknown. The sample contains more than one DNA sequence encoding this CDR3. The protocol was immunoSEQ multiplex PCR, while the TCRdb copy is restricted to in-frame clones and leaves out a portion. The table lists some 390,000 clones, about nine tenths of them singletons. This entry belongs to a study of Ad26.COV2.S vaccination and SARS-CoV-2 variants. Findings and limits, study-wide: It was vaccine recipients, not placebo recipients, who had the higher spike-specific TCR breadth. Researchers reported similar non-spike TCR breadth in vaccine and placebo recipients.

Treatment denoted: 15 to 20 received Ad26.COV2.S at low or high dose, single or two shots; several received placebo; per-sample allocation not given. Vaccine and placebo recipients were sampled on day 63 after the first injection. Donor was an adult aged 18-55 years in Boston. Expressing Wuhan-strain SARS-CoV-2 spike, an Ad26 vector served as the vaccine. CDR3 size: 15 residues. Germline V gene sequence: CDR1 SEHNR, CDR2 FQNEAQ (reference sequence). V lost 2 bases, J lost 5 bases, and 15 bases lay in between. Sequencing used peripheral blood, obtained in a trial of Ad26.COV2.S vaccine versus placebo. The source is a person aged 18 to 59 who received the Ad26.COV2.S COVID-19 vaccine or a placebo. The chain has TRBV7-9 and TRBJ2-5; D may be TRBD2 (7 bases). Written as DNA, the CDR3 is TGTGCCAGCAGCTTATGGGGGGGGCCGGGGGAGACCCAGTACTTC. This gives the protein CASSLWGGPGETQYF.